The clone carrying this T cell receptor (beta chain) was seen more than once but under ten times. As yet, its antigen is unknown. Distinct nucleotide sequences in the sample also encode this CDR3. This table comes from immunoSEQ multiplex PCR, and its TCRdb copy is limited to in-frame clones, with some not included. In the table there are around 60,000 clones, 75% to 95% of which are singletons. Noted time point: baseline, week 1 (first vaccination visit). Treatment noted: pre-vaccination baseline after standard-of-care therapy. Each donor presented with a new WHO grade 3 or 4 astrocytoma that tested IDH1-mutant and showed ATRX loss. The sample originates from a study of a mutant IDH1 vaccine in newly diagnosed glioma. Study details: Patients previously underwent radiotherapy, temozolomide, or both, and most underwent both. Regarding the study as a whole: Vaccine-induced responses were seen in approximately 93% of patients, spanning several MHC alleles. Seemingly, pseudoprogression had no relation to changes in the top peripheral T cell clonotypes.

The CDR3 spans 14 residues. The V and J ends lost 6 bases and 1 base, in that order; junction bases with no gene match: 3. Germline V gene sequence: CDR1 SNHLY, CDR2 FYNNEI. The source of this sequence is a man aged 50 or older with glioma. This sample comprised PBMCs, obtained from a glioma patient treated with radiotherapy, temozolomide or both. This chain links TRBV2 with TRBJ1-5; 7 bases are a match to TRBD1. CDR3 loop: CASSGDRSNQPQHF. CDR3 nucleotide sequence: TGTGCCAGCAGCGGGGACAGAAGCAATCAGCCCCAGCATTTT.